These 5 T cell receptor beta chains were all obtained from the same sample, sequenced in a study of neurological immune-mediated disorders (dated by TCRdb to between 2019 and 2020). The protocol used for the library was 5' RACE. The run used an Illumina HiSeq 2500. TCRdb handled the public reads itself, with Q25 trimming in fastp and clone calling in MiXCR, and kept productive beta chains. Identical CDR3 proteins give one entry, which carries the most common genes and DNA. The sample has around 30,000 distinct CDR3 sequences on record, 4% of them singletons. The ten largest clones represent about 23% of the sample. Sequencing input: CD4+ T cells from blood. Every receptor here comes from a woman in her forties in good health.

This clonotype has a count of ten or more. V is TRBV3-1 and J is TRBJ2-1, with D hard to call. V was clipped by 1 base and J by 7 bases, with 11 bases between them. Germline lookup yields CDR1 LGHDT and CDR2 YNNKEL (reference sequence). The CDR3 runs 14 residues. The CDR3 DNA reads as TGTGCCAGCAGCCAAGGAGTAGGTGCTAATGAGCAGTTCTTC. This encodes CASSQGVGANEQFF.

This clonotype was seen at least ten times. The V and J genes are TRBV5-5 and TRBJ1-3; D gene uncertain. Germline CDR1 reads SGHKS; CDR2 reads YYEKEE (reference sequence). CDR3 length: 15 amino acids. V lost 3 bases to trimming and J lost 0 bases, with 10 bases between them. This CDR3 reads CASSYGKLSGNTIYF. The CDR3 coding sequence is TGTGCCAGCAGCTACGGTAAACTCTCTGGAAACACCATATATTTT.

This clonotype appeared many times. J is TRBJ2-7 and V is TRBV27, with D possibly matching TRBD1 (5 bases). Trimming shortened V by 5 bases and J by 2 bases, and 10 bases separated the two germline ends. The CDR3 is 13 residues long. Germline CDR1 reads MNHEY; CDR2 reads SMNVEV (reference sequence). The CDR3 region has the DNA TGTGCCAGCAGTCTCCGACAGACCTACGAGCAGTACTTC. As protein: CASSLRQTYEQYF.

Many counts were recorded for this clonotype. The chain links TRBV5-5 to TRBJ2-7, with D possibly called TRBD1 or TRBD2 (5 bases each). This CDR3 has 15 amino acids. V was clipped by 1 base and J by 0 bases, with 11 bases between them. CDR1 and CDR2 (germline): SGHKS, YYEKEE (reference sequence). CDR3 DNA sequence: TGTGCCAGCAGCTTGAGTTGGGGGAGCTCCTACGAGCAGTACTTC. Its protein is CASSLSWGSSYEQYF. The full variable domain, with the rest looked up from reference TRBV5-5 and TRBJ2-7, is DAGVTQSPTHLIKTRGQQVTLRCSPISGHKSVSWYQQVLGQGPQFIFQYYEKEERGRGNFPDRFSARQFPNYSSELNVNALLLGDSALYLCASSLSWGSSYEQYFGPGTRLTVT.

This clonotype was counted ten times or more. The CDR3 spells CSARGTSGPTRDTQYF. The DNA for the CDR3 is TGCAGTGCTAGAGGGACTAGCGGGCCTACTAGGGATACGCAGTATTTT. This chain joins TRBV20-1 and TRBJ2-3; 11 nucleotides line up with TRBD2. Germline V gives CDR1 DFQATT, CDR2 SNEGSKA (reference sequence). The CDR3 covers 16 residues. V lost 1 base and J lost 6; bases outside the gene matches: 9.